In its sample, the clone carrying this TCR beta chain was seen a few times. Antigen specificity is unknown. CDR1 and CDR2 (germline): SGHTA, FQGNSA. Between the trimmed V and J ends, which lost 1 base and 1 base, there was a span of 10 bases. The CDR3 is 15 residues long. The data were obtained in a study of CD8 T cells in ankylosing spondylitis. Study outcomes and limitations: Within ankylosing spondylitis blood, a TCR beta motif made up of eight or nine highly homologous variants appeared to be characteristic. Certain motif variants had earlier appeared in reactive arthritis synovial fluid and blood. Disease-linked clones reportedly concentrated significantly in matched ankylosing spondylitis synovial fluid.

Libraries for TCR beta were made by quantitative 5'-RACE with molecular barcodes. MiXCR, run by TCRdb on the 5' RACE reads, gives a single entry per CDR3 protein. The data hold around 340,000 distinct CDR3 sequences, with roughly 14% observed a single time. The clonotype comes from a male donor with ankylosing spondylitis or in good health (not recorded which). The chain links TRBV7-2 to TRBJ2-5, with D possibly TRBD1 on 6 matching bases. Sequenced: blood, either unsorted or a sorted T cell fraction (not recorded which). Here the CDR3 reads CASSLVGQRQETQYF. The CDR3 region has the DNA TGTGCCAGCAGCTTAGTAGGACAGCGCCAAGAGACCCAGTACTTC.